This TCR beta chain was identified in a study of regulatory T cells in long-lasting Graves disease. Study findings and constraints: Patients with persistent disease showed a bias toward TRBV28, TRBJ1-2 and TRBJ2-5.

Comment on this clonotype: The antigen is not known.

Described time point: newly diagnosed GD, antithyroid drugs for less than 3 months. Following extraction of RNA from PBMCs, that RNA was used to make the TCR library. The CDR3 consists of 16 residues. V lost 4 bases and J lost 3, with 20 bases in between. Germline assignment: CDR1 SGHRS and CDR2 YFSETQ. iRepertoire HTBI primers and Arm-PCR of CDR3 regions built TCR beta libraries. MiXCR, applied by TCRdb to the multiplex PCR reads, yields one record per CDR3 protein. The sample holds 350,000 to 500,000 distinct CDR3 sequences, roughly 15% seen once. The same data also contributed to another study, on T cells in Graves' hyperthyroidism and ophthalmopathy. As reported in that work: An initial round of RT-PCR targeting the TCR CDR3 relied on the HTBI primer set.

The rearrangement links TRBV5-1 to TRBJ2-7; D could derive from TRBD1 or TRBD2 (5 bases each). The sequence was obtained from a woman aged 50 to 60 with Graves disease. The sample here was peripheral blood mononuclear cells (PBMCs), taken at new diagnosis, from a patient treated with antithyroid drugs. The CDR3 DNA sequence: TGCGCCAGCAGCGTAGGCCAAGGGTGGGGGATCTACGAGCAGTACTTC. Its translation: CASSVGQGWGIYEQYF.